Listed below are T cell receptor beta chains from one sample, sequenced in a study of T cells in Graves' hyperthyroidism and ophthalmopathy. TCRdb reprocessed the multiplex PCR reads with MiXCR, giving one entry per CDR3 protein. The sample contains some 370,000 distinct CDR3 sequences, 11% to 15% of which appear only once. The sample taken for sequencing was blood. The receptors originated from a man aged 45 to 65 with Graves' ophthalmopathy. Each CDR3 is given with its conserved first and last residue. The D gene is left open where the match is weak. Some rows mark clone size as missing; the rest say once, few, many or name a class of expanded clone.

J	D	size	V	CDR3	DNA
TRBJ1-2	NA	NA	TRBV20-1	CSARDPLSSGYGYTF	TGCAGTGCTAGAGATCCGCTATCTTCTGGCTATGGCTACACCTTC
TRBJ2-1	NA	many	TRBV7-9	CASSFVGAGHNEQFF	TGTGCCAGCAGCTTTGTAGGGGCGGGGCATAATGAGCAGTTCTTC
TRBJ2-1	TRBD2	many	TRBV20-1	CSATSVRGGSYNEQFF	TGCAGTGCTACTTCTGTTCGGGGGGGCTCCTACAATGAGCAGTTCTTC
TRBJ2-7	NA	many	TRBV19	CASSTGGSSYEQYF	TGTGCCAGTAGTACAGGCGGGTCCTCCTACGAGCAGTACTTC
TRBJ2-5	TRBD1	few	TRBV6-1	CASSSNNRQGLYF	TGTGCCAGCAGTTCCAACAATCGACAGGGTCTGTACTTC
TRBJ2-1	NA	many	TRBV11-2	CASSLEPTSSYNEQFF	TGTGCCAGCAGCTTAGAACCGACGAGCTCCTACAATGAGCAGTTCTTC
TRBJ2-5	NA	many	TRBV7-8	CASSLRSHTETQYF	TGTGCCAGCAGCTTAAGATCCCACACGGAGACCCAGTACTTC
TRBJ1-2	NA	NA	TRBV5-1	CASSLSSGGYTF	TGTGCCAGCAGCTTGTCCTCTGGGGGCTACACCTTC
TRBJ2-1	TRBD2	many	TRBV5-1	CAGRESTYDEQFF	TGCGCCGGGCGGGAGAGCACCTACGATGAGCAGTTCTTC
TRBJ1-2	NA	NA	TRBV11-2	CASSRRSRDLYGYTF	TGTGCCAGCAGCAGGAGGTCCAGGGACCTCTATGGCTACACCTTC
TRBJ1-4	NA	NA	TRBV29-1	CSVEGSSREKLFF	TGCAGCGTTGAGGGGAGTAGCCGAGAAAAACTGTTTTTT
TRBJ2-5	NA	few	TRBV28	CASRGSVRETQYF	TGTGCCAGCAGGGGGAGCGTGAGAGAGACCCAGTACTTC
TRBJ2-3	NA	many	TRBV7-9	CASSLHSTDTQYF	TGTGCCAGCAGCTTACACAGCACAGATACGCAGTATTTT
TRBJ2-7	TRBD2	many	TRBV20-1	CSAGGLLAGVNEQYF	TGCAGTGCTGGAGGTTTACTAGCGGGAGTGAACGAGCAGTACTTC
TRBJ2-1	TRBD2	many	TRBV3-1	CASSQISGLAHNEQFF	TGTGCCAGCAGCCAAATTAGCGGGCTCGCGCACAATGAGCAGTTCTTC
TRBJ2-5	NA	many	TRBV11-2	CASSSRTGVQETQYF	TGTGCCAGCAGCTCGCGTACCGGGGTCCAAGAGACCCAGTACTTC
TRBJ2-3	NA	NA	TRBV28	CASSLGPVFTDTQYF	TGTGCCAGCAGTTTAGGCCCGGTATTCACAGATACGCAGTATTTT
TRBJ2-2	NA	many	TRBV12-3/TRBV12-4	CASSLSAEGTGELFF	TGTGCCAGCAGTTTAAGCGCCGAGGGGACCGGGGAGCTGTTTTTT
TRBJ1-2	NA	few	TRBV5-5	CASSPDSTNYGYTF	TGTGCCAGCAGCCCGGATAGTACTAACTATGGCTACACCTTC
TRBJ2-3	NA	few	TRBV6-1	CASSVDSRDTQYF	TGTGCCAGCAGTGTGGACAGCCGAGATACGCAGTATTTT
TRBJ2-7	TRBD2	many	TRBV28	CASRFPSGISYEQYF	TGTGCCAGCAGATTCCCTAGCGGAATCTCCTACGAGCAGTACTTC
TRBJ2-1	TRBD2	NA	TRBV27	CASSAALAGGVNEQFF	TGTGCCAGCAGTGCCGCGCTAGCGGGAGGTGTCAATGAGCAGTTCTTC
TRBJ2-7	NA	many	TRBV10-3	CAISESTGSGYEQYF	TGTGCCATCAGTGAGTCGACTGGGAGCGGATACGAGCAGTACTTC
TRBJ2-1	TRBD2	few	TRBV7-9	CASSHLGLAGDNEQFF	TGTGCCAGCAGCCACTTGGGGCTAGCGGGAGATAATGAGCAGTTCTTC
TRBJ2-1	NA	many	TRBV20-1	CSAINWETYNEQFF	TGCAGTGCTATCAATTGGGAAACCTACAATGAGCAGTTCTTC
TRBJ1-2	NA	many	TRBV28	CASSLSANYGYTF	TGTGCCAGCAGTTTATCAGCGAACTATGGCTACACCTTC
TRBJ2-2	NA	NA	TRBV14	CASSQVFLASNTGELFF	TGTGCCAGCAGCCAAGTGTTCCTAGCGTCGAACACCGGGGAGCTGTTTTTT
TRBJ1-1	NA	few	TRBV19	CASSRSTNSGAFF	TGTGCCAGTAGTCGTTCCACTAATAGTGGAGCTTTCTTT
TRBJ2-3	TRBD1	few	TRBV20-1	CSASPGTGNADTQYF	TGCAGTGCTAGCCCCGGGACAGGGAACGCAGATACGCAGTATTTT
TRBJ2-7	TRBD2	many	TRBV11-2	CASSLGTSGGLEQYF	TGTGCCAGCAGCTTAGGGACTAGCGGGGGGTTGGAGCAGTACTTC
TRBJ2-1	NA	many	TRBV6-2/TRBV6-3	CASSYRSGYNEQFF	TGTGCCAGCAGTTATAGGAGCGGCTACAATGAGCAGTTCTTC
TRBJ1-6	NA	few	TRBV20-1	CSASNRDNYNSPLHF	TGCAGTGCCTCGAACCGGGACAACTATAATTCACCCCTCCACTTT
TRBJ2-2	TRBD1	NA	TRBV4-1	CASTRGSGQGLIGELFF	TGCGCCAGCACTAGAGGGTCGGGACAGGGATTGATCGGGGAGCTGTTTTTT
TRBJ2-1	NA	many	TRBV3-1	CASSQGVGLYNEQFF	TGTGCCAGCAGCCAGGGGGTAGGGCTCTACAATGAGCAGTTCTTC
TRBJ2-7	TRBD1	NA	TRBV10-3	CAISLQGPPYEQYF	TGTGCCATCAGCCTACAGGGGCCTCCCTACGAGCAGTACTTC
TRBJ1-5	NA	NA	TRBV6-1	CASRLLGDKQPQHF	TGTGCCAGCAGACTACTCGGGGACAAGCAGCCCCAGCATTTT
TRBJ2-1	TRBD2	few	TRBV24-1	CATSPSGGNNEQFF	TGTGCCACCAGCCCTAGCGGAGGAAACAATGAGCAGTTCTTC
TRBJ1-5	NA	many	TRBV15	CATSKAQRNQPQHF	TGTGCCACCAGCAAGGCCCAGAGAAATCAGCCCCAGCATTTT
TRBJ2-7	TRBD2	many	TRBV11-2	CASSLSSGYSYEQYF	TGTGCCAGCAGCTTATCTAGCGGGTACTCCTACGAGCAGTACTTC
TRBJ2-2	TRBD1	many	TRBV3-1	CASSQGDRGRAGELFF	TGTGCCAGCAGCCAAGGGGACAGGGGGCGTGCCGGGGAGCTGTTTTTT
TRBJ2-1	TRBD2	few	TRBV20-1	CSAGTSGSTQQFF	TGCAGTGCCGGGACTAGCGGTTCGACTCAGCAGTTCTTC
TRBJ1-4	TRBD1	many	TRBV2	CASRKLTGKLFF	TGTGCCAGCAGGAAGCTGACAGGGAAACTGTTTTTT
TRBJ2-1	NA	many	TRBV29-1	CSVAGIDSVNEQFF	TGCAGCGTTGCGGGGATAGACTCTGTTAATGAGCAGTTCTTC
TRBJ1-5	TRBD1	NA	TRBV7-3	CASTAGTGGAYGQPQHF	TGTGCCAGCACAGCCGGGACAGGGGGTGCGTACGGTCAGCCCCAGCATTTT
TRBJ2-1	TRBD2	many	TRBV30	CAWSRLADRSYNEQFF	TGTGCCTGGAGTCGGCTAGCGGACCGCTCCTACAATGAGCAGTTCTTC
TRBJ2-1	NA	NA	TRBV29-1	CSVEGGLGSYNEQFF	TGCAGCGTTGAAGGGGGACTGGGCTCCTACAATGAGCAGTTCTTC
TRBJ1-1	TRBD1	many	TRBV30	CAWSGATGDREWNTEAFF	TGTGCCTGGAGTGGGGCAACAGGGGACCGAGAATGGAACACTGAAGCTTTCTTT
TRBJ1-4	NA	NA	TRBV5-1	CASAGGTTNEKLFF	TGCGCCAGTGCGGGAGGGACAACTAATGAAAAACTGTTTTTT
TRBJ1-1	NA	NA	TRBV29-1	CSVAQGTEAFF	TGCAGCGTTGCGCAGGGGACTGAAGCTTTCTTT